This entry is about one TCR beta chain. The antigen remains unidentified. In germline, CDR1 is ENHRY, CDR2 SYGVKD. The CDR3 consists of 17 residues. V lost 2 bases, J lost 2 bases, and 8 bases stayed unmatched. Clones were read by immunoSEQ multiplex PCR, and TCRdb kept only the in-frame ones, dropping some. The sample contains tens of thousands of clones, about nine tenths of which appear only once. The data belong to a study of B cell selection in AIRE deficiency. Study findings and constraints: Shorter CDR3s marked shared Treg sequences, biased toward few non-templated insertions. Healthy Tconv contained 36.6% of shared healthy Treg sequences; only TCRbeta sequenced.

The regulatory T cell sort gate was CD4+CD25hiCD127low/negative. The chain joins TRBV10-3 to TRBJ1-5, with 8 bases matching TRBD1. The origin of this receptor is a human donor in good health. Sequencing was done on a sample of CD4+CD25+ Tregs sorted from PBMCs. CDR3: CAISEINRGRGNQPQHF. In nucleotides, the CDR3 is TGTGCCATCAGTGAGATAAACAGGGGGAGAGGCAATCAGCCCCAGCATTTT.